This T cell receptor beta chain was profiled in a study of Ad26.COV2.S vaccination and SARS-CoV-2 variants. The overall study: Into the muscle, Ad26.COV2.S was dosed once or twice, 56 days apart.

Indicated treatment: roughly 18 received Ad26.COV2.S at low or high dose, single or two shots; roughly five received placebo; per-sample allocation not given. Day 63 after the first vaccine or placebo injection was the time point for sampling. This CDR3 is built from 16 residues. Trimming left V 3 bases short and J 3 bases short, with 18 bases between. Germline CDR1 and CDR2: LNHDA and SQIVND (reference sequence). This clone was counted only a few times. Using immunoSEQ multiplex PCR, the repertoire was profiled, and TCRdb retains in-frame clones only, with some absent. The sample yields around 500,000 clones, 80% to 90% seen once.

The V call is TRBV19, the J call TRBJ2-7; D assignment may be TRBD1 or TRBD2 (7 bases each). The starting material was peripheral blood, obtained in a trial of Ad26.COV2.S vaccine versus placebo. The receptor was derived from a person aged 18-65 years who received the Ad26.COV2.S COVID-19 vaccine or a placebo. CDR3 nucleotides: TGTGCCAGTAGTATGACAGGGCGCGAGCGGGGCTACGAGCAGTACTTC. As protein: CASSMTGRERGYEQYF.